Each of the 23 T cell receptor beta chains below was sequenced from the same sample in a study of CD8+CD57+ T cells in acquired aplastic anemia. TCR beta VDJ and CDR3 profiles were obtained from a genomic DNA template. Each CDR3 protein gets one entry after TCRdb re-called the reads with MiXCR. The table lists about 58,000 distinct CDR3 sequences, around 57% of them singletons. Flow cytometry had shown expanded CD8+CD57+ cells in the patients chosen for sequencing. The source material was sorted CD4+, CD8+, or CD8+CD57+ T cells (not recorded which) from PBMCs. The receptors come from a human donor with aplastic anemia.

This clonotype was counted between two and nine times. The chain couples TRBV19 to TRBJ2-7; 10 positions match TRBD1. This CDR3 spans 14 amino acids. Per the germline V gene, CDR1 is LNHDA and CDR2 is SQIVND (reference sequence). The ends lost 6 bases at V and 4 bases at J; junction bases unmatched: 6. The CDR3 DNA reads TGTGCCAGTAGACCGGGACAGGGGTCGTACGAGCAGTACTTC. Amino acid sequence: CASRPGQGSYEQYF.

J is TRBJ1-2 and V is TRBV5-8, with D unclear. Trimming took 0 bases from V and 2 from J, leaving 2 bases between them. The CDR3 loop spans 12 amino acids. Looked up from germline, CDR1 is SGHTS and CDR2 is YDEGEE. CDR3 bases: TGTGCCAGCAGCTTGGGCAACTATGGCTACACCTTC. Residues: CASSLGNYGYTF.

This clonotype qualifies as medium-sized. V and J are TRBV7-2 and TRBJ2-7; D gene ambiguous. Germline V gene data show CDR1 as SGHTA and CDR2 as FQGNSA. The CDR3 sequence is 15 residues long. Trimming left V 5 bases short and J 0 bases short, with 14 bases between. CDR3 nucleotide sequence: TGTGCCAGCAGCGTCGCACCATCGAGCTCCTACGAGCAGTACTTC. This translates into CASSVAPSSSYEQYF.

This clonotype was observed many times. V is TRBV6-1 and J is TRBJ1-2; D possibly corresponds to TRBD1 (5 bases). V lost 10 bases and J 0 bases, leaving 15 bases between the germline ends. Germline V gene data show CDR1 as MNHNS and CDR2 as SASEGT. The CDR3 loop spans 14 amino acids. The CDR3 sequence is CATLPPTANYGYTF. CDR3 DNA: TGTGCCACCCTACCCCCGACAGCTAACTATGGCTACACCTTC.

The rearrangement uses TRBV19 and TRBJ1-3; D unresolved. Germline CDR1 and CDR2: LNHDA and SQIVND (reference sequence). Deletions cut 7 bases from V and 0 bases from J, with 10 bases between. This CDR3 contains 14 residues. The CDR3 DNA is TGTGCCAGTACGAGAGGCAGCTCTGGAAACACCATATATTTT. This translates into CASTRGSSGNTIYF.

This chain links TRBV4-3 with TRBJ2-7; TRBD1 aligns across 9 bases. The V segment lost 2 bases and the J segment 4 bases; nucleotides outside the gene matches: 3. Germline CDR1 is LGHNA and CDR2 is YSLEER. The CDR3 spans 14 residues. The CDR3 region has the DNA TGCGCCAGCAGCCAACAACAGGGGGCTTACGAGCAGTACTTC. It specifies CASSQQQGAYEQYF.

CDR3 sequence reads: CASSFQGRARYF. CDR3 nucleotides: TGTGCCAGCAGTTTTCAGGGCCGCGCTCGGTACTTC. The chain employs TRBV12-3 or TRBV12-4 and TRBJ2-7; maybe TRBD1 (5 bases). This CDR3 spans 12 amino acids. The germline V and J ends were trimmed by 3 bases and 12 bases, with 15 bases remaining between them.

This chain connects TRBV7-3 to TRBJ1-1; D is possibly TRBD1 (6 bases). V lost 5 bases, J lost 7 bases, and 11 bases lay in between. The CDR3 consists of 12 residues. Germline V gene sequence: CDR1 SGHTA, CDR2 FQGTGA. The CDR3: CASSVGTIEAFF. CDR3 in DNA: TGTGCCAGCAGCGTCGGGACAATTGAAGCTTTCTTT.

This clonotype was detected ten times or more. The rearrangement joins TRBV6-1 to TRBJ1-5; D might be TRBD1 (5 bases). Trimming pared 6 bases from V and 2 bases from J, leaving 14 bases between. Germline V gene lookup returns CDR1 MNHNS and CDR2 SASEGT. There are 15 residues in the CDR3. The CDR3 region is CASSTGGEGNQPQHF. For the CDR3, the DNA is TGTGCCAGCAGCACAGGAGGGGAGGGCAATCAGCCCCAGCATTTT.

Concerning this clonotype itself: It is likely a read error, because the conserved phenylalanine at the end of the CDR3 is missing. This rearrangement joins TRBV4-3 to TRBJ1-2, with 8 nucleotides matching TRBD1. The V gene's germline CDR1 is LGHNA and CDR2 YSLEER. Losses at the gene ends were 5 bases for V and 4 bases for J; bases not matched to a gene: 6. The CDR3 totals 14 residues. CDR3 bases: TGCGCCAGCAGCACCGACAGGGGTGGCTATGGCTACACCCTC. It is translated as CASSTDRGGYGYTL.

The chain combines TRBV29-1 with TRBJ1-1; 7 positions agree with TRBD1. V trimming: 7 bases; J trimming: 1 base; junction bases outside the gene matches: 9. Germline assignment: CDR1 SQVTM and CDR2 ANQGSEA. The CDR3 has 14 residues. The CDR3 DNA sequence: TGCAGCGCTACAGGGGCAAGAGGGAACACTGAAGCTTTCTTT. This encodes CSATGARGNTEAFF.

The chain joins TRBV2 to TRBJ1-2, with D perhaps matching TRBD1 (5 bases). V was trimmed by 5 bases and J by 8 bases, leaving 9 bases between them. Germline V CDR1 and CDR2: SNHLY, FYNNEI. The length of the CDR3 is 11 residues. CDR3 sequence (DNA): TGTGCCAGCAGTCCAGGGTCCGGCTACACCTTC. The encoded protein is CASSPGSGYTF.

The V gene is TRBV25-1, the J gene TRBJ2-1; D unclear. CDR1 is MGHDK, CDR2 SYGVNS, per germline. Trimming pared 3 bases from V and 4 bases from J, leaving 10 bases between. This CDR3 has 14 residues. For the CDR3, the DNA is TGTGCCAGCAGTGACATTCTTTTTTACAATGAGCAGTTCTTC. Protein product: CASSDILFYNEQFF.

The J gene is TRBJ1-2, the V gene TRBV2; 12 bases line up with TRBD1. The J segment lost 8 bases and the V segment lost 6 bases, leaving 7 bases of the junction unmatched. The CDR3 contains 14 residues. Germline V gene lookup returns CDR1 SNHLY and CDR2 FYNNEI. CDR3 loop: CASRGQGAPWGYTF. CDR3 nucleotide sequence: TGTGCCAGCAGGGGACAGGGGGCGCCTTGGGGCTACACCTTC.

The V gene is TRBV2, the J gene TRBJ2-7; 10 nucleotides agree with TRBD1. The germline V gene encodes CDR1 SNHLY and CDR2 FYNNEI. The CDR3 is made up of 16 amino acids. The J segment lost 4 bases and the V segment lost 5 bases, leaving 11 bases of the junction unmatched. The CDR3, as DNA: TGTGCCAGCAGTCTCTCCGGGACAGGGGAATCGTACGAGCAGTACTTC. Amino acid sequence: CASSLSGTGESYEQYF.

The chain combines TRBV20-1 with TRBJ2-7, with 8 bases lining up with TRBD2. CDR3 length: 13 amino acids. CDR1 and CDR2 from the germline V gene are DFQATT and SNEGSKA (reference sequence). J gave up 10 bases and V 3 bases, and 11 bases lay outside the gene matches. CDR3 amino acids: CSASPGGTYHQYF. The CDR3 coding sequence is TGCAGTGCTAGTCCGGGGGGGACTTACCATCAGTACTTC.

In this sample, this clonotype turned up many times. CDR3 nucleotide sequence: TGTGCCAGTAGTATAAGGTCGGCCAGGGGGCGTCGCAATGAGCAGTTCTTC. This encodes CASSIRSARGRRNEQFF. The chain is built from TRBV19 and TRBJ2-1; the match to TRBD1 covers 8 bases. CDR3 size: 17 residues. Germline V CDR1 and CDR2: LNHDA, SQIVND (reference sequence). Losses at the gene ends were 2 bases for V and 6 bases for J; bases not matched to a gene: 12.

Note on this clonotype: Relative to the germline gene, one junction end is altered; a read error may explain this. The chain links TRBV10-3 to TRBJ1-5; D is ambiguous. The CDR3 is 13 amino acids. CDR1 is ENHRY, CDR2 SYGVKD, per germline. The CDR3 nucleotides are TGTGCCAGCAGTGACCTCGAGAATCAGCCCCAGCATTTT. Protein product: CASSDLENQPQHF.

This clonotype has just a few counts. CDR3 loop: CATSSGPYTEAFF. The CDR3 DNA reads as TGTGCCACCAGCTCAGGGCCCTACACTGAAGCTTTCTTT. The chain employs TRBV15 and TRBJ1-1; possibly TRBD1 for D (5 bases). Germline assignment: CDR1 LNHNV and CDR2 YYDKDF (reference sequence). CDR3 length equals 13 residues. The ends were cut back, 5 bases at V and 3 bases at J, with 10 bases in the middle.

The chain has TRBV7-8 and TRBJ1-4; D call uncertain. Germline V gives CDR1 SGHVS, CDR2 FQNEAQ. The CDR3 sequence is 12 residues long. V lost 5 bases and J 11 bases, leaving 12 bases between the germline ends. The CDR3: CASSSQVQKLFF. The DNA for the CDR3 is TGTGCCAGCAGCAGTCAGGTTCAGAAACTGTTTTTT.

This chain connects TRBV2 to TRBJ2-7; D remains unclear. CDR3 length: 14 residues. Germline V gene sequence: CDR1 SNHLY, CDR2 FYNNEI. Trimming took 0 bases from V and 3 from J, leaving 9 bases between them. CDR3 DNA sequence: TGTGCCAGCAGTGAAGCGGGAACAAACTACGAGCAGTACTTC. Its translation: CASSEAGTNYEQYF.

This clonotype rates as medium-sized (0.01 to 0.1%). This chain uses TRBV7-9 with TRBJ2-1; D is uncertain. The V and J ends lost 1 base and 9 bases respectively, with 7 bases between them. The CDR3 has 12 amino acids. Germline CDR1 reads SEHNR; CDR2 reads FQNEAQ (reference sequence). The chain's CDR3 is CASSLGVGEQFF. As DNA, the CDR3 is TGTGCCAGCAGCTTAGGGGTGGGTGAGCAGTTCTTC.

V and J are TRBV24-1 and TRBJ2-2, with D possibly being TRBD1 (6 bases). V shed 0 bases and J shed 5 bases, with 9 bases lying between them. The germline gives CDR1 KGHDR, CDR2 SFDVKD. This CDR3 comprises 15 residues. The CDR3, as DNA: TGTGCCACCAGTGATTTGTCAGGGGAGACCGGGGAGCTGTTTTTT. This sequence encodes CATSDLSGETGELFF.